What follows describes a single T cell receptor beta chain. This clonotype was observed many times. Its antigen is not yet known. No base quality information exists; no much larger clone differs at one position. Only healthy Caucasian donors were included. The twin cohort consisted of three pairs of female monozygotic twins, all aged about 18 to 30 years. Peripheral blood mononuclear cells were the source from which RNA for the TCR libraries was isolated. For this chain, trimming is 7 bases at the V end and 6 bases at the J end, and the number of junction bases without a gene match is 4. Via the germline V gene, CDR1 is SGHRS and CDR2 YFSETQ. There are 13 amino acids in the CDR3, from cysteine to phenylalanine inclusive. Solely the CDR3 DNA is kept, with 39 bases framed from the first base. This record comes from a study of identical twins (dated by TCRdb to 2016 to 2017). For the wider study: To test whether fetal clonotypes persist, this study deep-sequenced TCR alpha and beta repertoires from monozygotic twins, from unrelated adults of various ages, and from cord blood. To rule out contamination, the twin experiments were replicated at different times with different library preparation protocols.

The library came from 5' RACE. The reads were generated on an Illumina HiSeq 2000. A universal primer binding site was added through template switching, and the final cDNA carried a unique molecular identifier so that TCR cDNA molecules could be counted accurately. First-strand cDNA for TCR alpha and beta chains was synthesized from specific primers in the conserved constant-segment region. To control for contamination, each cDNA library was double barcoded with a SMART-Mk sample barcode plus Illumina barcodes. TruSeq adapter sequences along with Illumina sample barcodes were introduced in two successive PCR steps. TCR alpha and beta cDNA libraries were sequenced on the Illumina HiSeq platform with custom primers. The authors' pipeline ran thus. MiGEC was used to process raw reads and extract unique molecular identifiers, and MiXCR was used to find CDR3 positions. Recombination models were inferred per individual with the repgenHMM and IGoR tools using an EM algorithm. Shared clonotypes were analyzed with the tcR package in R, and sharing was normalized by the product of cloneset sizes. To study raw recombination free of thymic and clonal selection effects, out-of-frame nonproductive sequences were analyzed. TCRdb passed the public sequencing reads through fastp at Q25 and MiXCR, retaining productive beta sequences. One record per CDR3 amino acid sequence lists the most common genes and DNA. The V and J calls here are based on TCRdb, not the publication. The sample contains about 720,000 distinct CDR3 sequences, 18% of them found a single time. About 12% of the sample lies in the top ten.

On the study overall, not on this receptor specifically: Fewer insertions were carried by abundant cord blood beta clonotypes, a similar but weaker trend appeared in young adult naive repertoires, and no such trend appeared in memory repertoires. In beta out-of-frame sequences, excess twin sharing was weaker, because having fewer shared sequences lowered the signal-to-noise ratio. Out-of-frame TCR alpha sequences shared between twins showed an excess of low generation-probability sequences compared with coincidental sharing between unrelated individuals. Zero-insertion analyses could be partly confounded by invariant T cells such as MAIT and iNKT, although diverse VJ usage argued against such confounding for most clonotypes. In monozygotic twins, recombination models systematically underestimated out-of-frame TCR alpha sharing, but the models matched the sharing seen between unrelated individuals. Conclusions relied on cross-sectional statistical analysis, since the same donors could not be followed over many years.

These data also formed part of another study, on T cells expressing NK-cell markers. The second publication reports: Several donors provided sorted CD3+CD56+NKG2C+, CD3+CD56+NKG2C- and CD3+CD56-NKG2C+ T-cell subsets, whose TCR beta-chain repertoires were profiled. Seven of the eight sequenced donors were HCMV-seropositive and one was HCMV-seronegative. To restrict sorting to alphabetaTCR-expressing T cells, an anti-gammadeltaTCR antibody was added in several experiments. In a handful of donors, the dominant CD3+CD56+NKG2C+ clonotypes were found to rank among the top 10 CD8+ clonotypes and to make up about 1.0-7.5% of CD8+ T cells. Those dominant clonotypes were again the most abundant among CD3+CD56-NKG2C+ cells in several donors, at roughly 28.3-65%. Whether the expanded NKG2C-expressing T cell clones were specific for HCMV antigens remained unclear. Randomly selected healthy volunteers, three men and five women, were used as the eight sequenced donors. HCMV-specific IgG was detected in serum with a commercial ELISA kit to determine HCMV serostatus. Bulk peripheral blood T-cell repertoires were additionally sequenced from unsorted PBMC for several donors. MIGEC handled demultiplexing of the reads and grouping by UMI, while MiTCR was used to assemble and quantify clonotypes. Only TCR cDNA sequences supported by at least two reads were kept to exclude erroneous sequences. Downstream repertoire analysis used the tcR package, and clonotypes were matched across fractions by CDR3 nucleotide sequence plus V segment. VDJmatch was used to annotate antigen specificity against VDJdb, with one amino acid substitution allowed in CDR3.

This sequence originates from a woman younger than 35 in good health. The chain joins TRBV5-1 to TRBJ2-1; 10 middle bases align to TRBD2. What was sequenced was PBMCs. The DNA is TGCGCCAGCTCAGCGGGGGGGCGCAATGAGCAGTTCTTC. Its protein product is CASSAGGRNEQFF.